This section outlines one TCR beta chain sequence together with its context. The antigen is unknown. At one end, the junction sequence differs from germline, possibly due to a read error. CDR3 size: 14 residues. The patients chosen for sequencing had shown expansion of CD8+CD57+ cells (detected by flow cytometry). The source of the sample is a study of CD8+CD57+ T cells in acquired aplastic anemia. Study-level background: Sorted cells (CD4+ and CD8+) yielded DNA amounts that averaged approximately 3.1 ug.

Notes on the study in general: Between patients and controls, twenty-nine CD8+ CDR3 sequences were found in common.

It was genomic DNA that served as the template for profiling TCR beta VDJ and CDR3. TCRdb itself ran the reads through MiXCR, one entry per CDR3 protein. The table records more than 70,000 distinct CDR3 sequences, under 80% of them present only once. Sequencing was performed on sorted CD4+, CD8+, or CD8+CD57+ T cells (not recorded which) from PBMCs. The chain uses TRBV12-3 or TRBV12-4 and TRBJ1-3, with a tentative D call TRBD1 (5 bases). The receptor was derived from a human donor with aplastic anemia. The CDR3 coding sequence is TGTGCCAGCAGTTTCGCGGGGCGAGGAAACACCATTTATTTT. This gives the protein CASSFAGRGNTIYF.